These 17 T cell receptor beta chains originate from one sample sequenced in a study of blood T cells in healthy people across ages. The authors ran a second PCR of about 6 to 12 cycles using a sample-barcoded 5' primer and a J-beta primer mix. TCRdb ran MiXCR on the 5' RACE reads and lists one entry per CDR3 protein. The repertoire holds about 1.7 million distinct CDR3 sequences, with 28% as singletons. Input material: blood. The receptor set was obtained from a woman aged 25 to 39 in good health.

The V call is TRBV28, the J call TRBJ2-7; D tentatively reads TRBD1 or TRBD2 (6 bases each). Trimming stripped 7 bases from V and 6 bases from J, with 16 bases between. The CDR3 is made up of 13 amino acids. Per the germline V gene, CDR1 is MDHEN and CDR2 is SYDVKM. CDR3 sequence reads: CASTWRGAREQYF. In DNA form, the CDR3 reads TGTGCCAGCACCTGGAGGGGGGCTCGCGAGCAGTACTTC.

The chain couples TRBV4-2 to TRBJ2-1; 9 bases agree with TRBD1. The CDR3 sequence is 15 residues long. The trim removed 0 bases at V and 10 bases at J, leaving 7 bases unmatched. The germline V gene encodes CDR1 LGHNA and CDR2 YNFKEQ. The CDR3 loop is CASSQEVGTGLEQFF. In nucleotides, the CDR3 is TGTGCCAGCAGCCAAGAGGTCGGGACAGGGCTGGAGCAGTTCTTC.

This clonotype was detected many times. This chain joins TRBV28 and TRBJ1-5, with 7 bases aligning to TRBD1. The CDR3 runs to 13 residues. Germline assignment: CDR1 MDHEN and CDR2 SYDVKM. Trimming took 10 bases from V and 3 from J; bases not matched to a gene: 6. The CDR3 DNA is TGTGCCATCAGGGACAGTTACAATCAGCCCCAGCATTTT. This gives the protein CAIRDSYNQPQHF.

This sequence joins TRBV29-1 and TRBJ2-1; 8 bases match TRBD1. The length of the CDR3 is 14 residues. V lost 5 bases to trimming and J lost 5 bases; unmatched junction nucleotides: 8. From germline, CDR1 is SQVTM and CDR2 ANQGSEA. This CDR3 is CSVLDRGRHNEQFF. Written as DNA, the CDR3 is TGCAGCGTTCTTGACAGGGGACGACACAATGAGCAGTTCTTC.

This clonotype came up once. The chain couples TRBV29-1 to TRBJ2-1, with a tentative D call TRBD1 (6 bases). Germline V gene lookup returns CDR1 SQVTM and CDR2 ANQGSEA. Trimming shortened V by 3 bases and J by 7 bases, and 16 bases separated the two germline ends. This CDR3 has 14 residues. CDR3 loop: CSVDQGTLANEQFF. CDR3 coding DNA: TGCAGCGTTGATCAGGGGACCCTCGCAAATGAGCAGTTCTTC.

This rearrangement joins TRBV3-1 to TRBJ2-1; D uncertain. This CDR3 spans 12 amino acids. Trimming took 1 base from V and 8 from J, leaving 6 bases between them. CDR1 is LGHDT and CDR2 is YNNKEL in the germline V gene (reference sequence). The CDR3 DNA follows: TGTGCCAGCAGCCAAGGACTGCATGAGCAGTTCTTC. Translated: CASSQGLHEQFF.

With regard to this clonotype: The junction departs from germline at one end; a sequencing error may be responsible. The gene calls are TRBV12-3 or TRBV12-4 and TRBJ1-2; D remains ambiguous. This CDR3 has 12 amino acids. The CDR3, as DNA: TGTGCCAACAGTTCTGGCAACTATGGCTACACCTTC. The encoded protein is CANSSGNYGYTF.

V usage is TRBV2 and J usage is TRBJ2-7; D could derive from TRBD1 or TRBD2 (6 bases each). The J call is uncertain, as TRBJ2-5 better fits the DNA end. Germline-derived CDR1 and CDR2 are SNHLY and FYNNEI. The CDR3 totals 14 residues. The CDR3 coding sequence is TGTGCCAGCAGCCCGGAGGGGGGATCGGAGACCCAGTACTTC. Amino acid sequence: CASSPEGGSETQYF.

This clonotype was counted between two and nine times. The rearrangement uses TRBV29-1 and TRBJ1-2; D unclear. V was trimmed by 5 bases and J by 7 bases, leaving 11 bases between them. Germline CDR1 and CDR2: SQVTM and ANQGSEA. The CDR3 contains 11 residues. In DNA form, the CDR3 reads TGCAGCGTTCCAGCAGGTTCTGGCTACACCTTC. Protein: CSVPAGSGYTF.

The J gene is TRBJ2-5, the V gene TRBV10-3; D unresolved. The CDR3 has 14 residues. Between the trimmed V and J ends, which lost 0 bases and 6 bases, there was a span of 11 bases. The germline CDR1 and CDR2 sequences are ENHRY and SYGVKD. The CDR3, as DNA: TGTGCCATCAGTGAGTCAGAAGCGACCCAGACCCAGTACTTC. Translated: CAISESEATQTQYF.

The chain carries TRBV27 and TRBJ2-1; 9 nucleotides match TRBD1. Germline trimming cut 4 bases from V and 10 bases from J; bases unmatched to any gene: 11. CDR1 and CDR2 (germline): MNHEY, SMNVEV (reference sequence). CDR3 size: 15 residues. DNA of the CDR3: TGTGCCAGCAGTTCCACAGGGGGCGGTTGCTGGGAGCAGTTCTTC. As protein: CASSSTGGGCWEQFF.

This clonotype has just a few counts. CDR3 residues: CASSQAIGSPSSTDTQYF. As DNA, the CDR3 is TGCGCCAGCAGCCAAGCAATAGGAAGCCCATCTAGCACAGATACGCAGTATTTT. The rearrangement joins TRBV4-1 to TRBJ2-3; D is unclear. V was shortened by 1 base and J by 0 bases, with 17 bases between the two germline ends. This CDR3 is 18 amino acids long. Germline loops: CDR1 MGHRA, CDR2 YSYEKL.

The V call is TRBV7-2, the J call TRBJ2-1; D perhaps matches TRBD1 (5 bases). Deletions cut 1 base from V and 3 bases from J, with 7 bases between. The CDR3 runs to 14 residues. CDR1 and CDR2 (germline): SGHTA, FQGNSA. The CDR3 bases are TGTGCCAGCAGCTTAGAAAGGGGCTACAATGAGCAGTTCTTC. It encodes CASSLERGYNEQFF.

Turning to this clonotype: This may arise from a read error, as a much more abundant clone is one base away. This chain links TRBV20-1 with TRBJ2-7; the match to TRBD2 covers 7 bases. V dropped 2 bases and J dropped 7; count of bases not matched to a gene: 14. The CDR3 is made up of 15 amino acids. The germline V gene has CDR1 DFQATT and CDR2 SNEGSKA (reference sequence). CDR3 sequence: CSARSGTRSYNEQYF. The CDR3 bases are TGCAGTGCTAGAAGCGGGACTCGCTCCTACAATGAGCAGTACTTC.

This clonotype was seen more than once but under ten times. The V and J genes are TRBV6-2 or TRBV6-3 and TRBJ2-1; TRBD2 matches at 12 bases. V gave up 6 bases and J gave up 6 bases; unmatched junction bases: 6. This CDR3 contains 15 residues. The germline CDR1 and CDR2 sequences are MNHEY and SVGEGT. CDR3 nucleotides: TGTGCCAGCAGGCCCGGACTAGCGGGACCCAATGAGCAGTTCTTC. Protein sequence: CASRPGLAGPNEQFF.

In DNA, the CDR3 is TGCAGTGCTAGTGAGTACACTGAAGCTTTCTTT. Translated, it gives CSASEYTEAFF. This rearrangement joins TRBV20-1 to TRBJ1-1; D gene ambiguous. The CDR3 extends over 11 amino acids. V was cut by 3 bases and J by 3 bases, with 5 bases left in between. Germline V gives CDR1 DFQATT, CDR2 SNEGSKA (reference sequence).

This clonotype was found a few times. The chain joins TRBV2 to TRBJ2-7, with D possibly being TRBD2 (6 bases). This CDR3 has 15 residues. Looked up from germline, CDR1 is SNHLY and CDR2 is FYNNEI. The V and J ends lost 2 bases and 4 bases respectively, with 15 bases between them. CDR3 in amino acids: CASSELAFLIYEQYF. The CDR3, as DNA: TGTGCCAGCAGTGAACTAGCGTTTCTAATTTACGAGCAGTACTTC.